Below, 7 T cell receptor beta chains from the same sample are listed, as sequenced in a study of blood T cell repertoires in COVID-19. TCRdb keeps only in-frame clones here, not all; method: immunoSEQ multiplex PCR. The table lists 150,000 to 200,000 clones, 80% to 85% of them singletons, with under 3% in the top ten. The sequencing input was peripheral blood. Receptor source: a human donor with acute or convalescent COVID-19. The donor label of this sample is uncertain.

This clone was recorded a few times. The chain links TRBV19 to TRBJ1-4; 7 positions agree with TRBD1. The germline V gene encodes CDR1 LNHDA and CDR2 SQIVND (reference sequence). Germline trimming cut 3 bases from V and 0 bases from J; bases unmatched to any gene: 4. This CDR3 has 16 residues. CDR3 sequence: CASSILGTATNEKLFF. CDR3 bases: TGTGCCAGTAGTATCCTGGGGACAGCAACTAATGAAAAACTGTTTTTT.

This clone was picked up a small number of times. CDR3 DNA sequence: TGCGCCAGCAGCTTCGTAGGCCAGGGGGCAGACAATGAGCAGTTCTTC. Its protein product is CASSFVGQGADNEQFF. V and J are TRBV5-1 and TRBJ2-1, with TRBD1 matching over 8 bases. Germline trimming cut 2 bases from V and 5 bases from J; bases unmatched to any gene: 9. The CDR3 is 16 residues long. CDR1 SGHRS and CDR2 YFSETQ come from the germline V gene. Based on the CDR3 plus reference TRBV5-1 and TRBJ2-1, the full variable domain is KAGVTQTPRYLIKTRGQQVTLSCSPISGHRSVSWYQQTPGQGLQFLFEYFSETQRNKGNFPGRFSGRQFSNSRSEMNVSTLELGDSALYLCASSFVGQGADNEQFFGPGTRLTVL.

In DNA form, the CDR3 reads TGCAGCGTGAAGGGACATGTCAACTCTGGGGCCAACGTCCTGACTTTC. Encoded protein: CSVKGHVNSGANVLTF. The chain carries TRBV29-1 and TRBJ2-6; TRBD1 is a possible D gene (6 bases). The germline gives CDR1 SQVTM, CDR2 ANQGSEA. The ends were cut back, 6 bases at V and 0 bases at J, with 15 bases in the middle. This CDR3 has 16 amino acids.

This chain joins TRBV10-3 and TRBJ1-6; TRBD1 is a possible D gene (5 bases). CDR3 length: 15 amino acids. Trimming removed 5 bases from V and 3 bases from J, with 11 bases in between. Germline V gene sequence: CDR1 ENHRY, CDR2 SYGVKD. The CDR3 is CAISTGTFYNSPLHF. The DNA of the CDR3 is TGTGCCATCAGTACAGGCACCTTCTATAATTCACCCCTCCACTTT.

The chain is built from TRBV27 and TRBJ2-2, with 7 bases aligning to TRBD2. The length of the CDR3 is 16 residues. CDR1 and CDR2 from the germline V gene are MNHEY and SMNVEV (reference sequence). The junction had 7 bases not matched to a gene; V was cut back by 5 bases and J by 1 base. In DNA, the CDR3 is TGTGCCAGCAGTCTCAGACCTAGCGGGAACACCGGGGAGCTGTTTTTT. Protein sequence: CASSLRPSGNTGELFF.

V and J are TRBV25-1 and TRBJ1-2; D not certain. The CDR3 covers 11 residues. V was trimmed by 5 bases and J by 4 bases, leaving 5 bases between them. Germline values: CDR1 MGHDK, CDR2 SYGVNS. This chain's CDR3 is CASSTSYGYTF. The CDR3 DNA reads TGTGCCAGCAGTACTAGCTATGGCTACACCTTC.

This clone was seen just once. The rearrangement joins TRBV18 to TRBJ2-7; D is uncertain. The germline V and J ends were trimmed by 6 bases and 2 bases, with 8 bases remaining between them. The CDR3 totals 12 residues. Germline assignment: CDR1 KGHSH and CDR2 LQKENI. CDR3 sequence reads: CASSPNTYEQYF. The DNA of the CDR3 is TGTGCCAGCTCTCCTAATACCTACGAGCAGTACTTC.